The rows below give T cell receptor beta chains drawn from one sample of a study of beta chain features in type 1 diabetes. Measured with immunoSEQ multiplex PCR; TCRdb has only the in-frame clones, and not every one. The data hold roughly 240,000 clones, with approximately 70% observed a single time. What was sequenced was naive CD4+ T cells from blood. All receptors derive from a man in his thirties or forties in good health. The CDR3 runs from the conserved cysteine through the conserved F or W. The D gene is left open where the match is weak. Clone size is given for some rows only: seen once, a few or many times, or a class if the clone is expanded.

.,TRBJ2-7,TRBV28,.,TGTGCCAGTAACAGGGGAGGGCCCTACGAGCAGTACTTC,CASNRGGPYEQYF
.,TRBJ2-2,TRBV30,.,TGTGCCTGGAGTCAGGGTTCGTCGGGGGAGCTGTTTTTT,CAWSQGSSGELFF
.,TRBJ2-3,TRBV18,.,TGTGCCAGCTCACCTAACCAGGGAAACGCGCAGTATTTT,CASSPNQGNAQYF
.,TRBJ2-7,TRBV29-1,TRBD1,TGCAGCGTCCTCGATACAGGGGGGTCCTACGAGCAGTACTTC,CSVLDTGGSYEQYF
.,TRBJ2-3,TRBV5-1,TRBD1,TGCGCCACCCGGGACAGGGAGACAGATACGCAGTATTTT,CATRDRETDTQYF
few,TRBJ1-2,TRBV29-1,.,TGCAGCACCTCCGACAGCCCTTCCTATGGCTACACCTTC,CSTSDSPSYGYTF
.,TRBJ2-1,TRBV4-3,TRBD1,TGCGCCAGCAGCCAAGGCGACAGGGATACGGGTGAGCAGTTCTTC,CASSQGDRDTGEQFF
.,TRBJ1-1,TRBV29-1,.,TGCAGCGTTGACAGGGGCCCTTTGAACACTGAAGCTTTCTTT,CSVDRGPLNTEAFF
once,TRBJ2-1,TRBV5-1,.,TGCGCCAGCAGCCCGGCGTTCAATGAGCAGTTCTTC,CASSPAFNEQFF
few,TRBJ2-3,TRBV29-1,.,TGCAGCGCTGGGAGTGGTAGCGGTACAGATACGCAGTATTTT,CSAGSGSGTDTQYF
.,TRBJ2-7,TRBV7-2,.,TGTGCCAGCAGCTTAGGTGGACAGTGGGGCCACGAGCAGTACTTC,CASSLGGQWGHEQYF
.,TRBJ1-4,TRBV25-1,TRBD1,TGTGCCAGCAGTGAGTTACCAGACAGGGGTGAAAAACTGTTTTTT,CASSELPDRGEKLFF
few,TRBJ1-2,TRBV5-6,.,TGTGCCAGCAGCTTGGTTTCCCAAGGCTACACCTTC,CASSLVSQGYTF
few,TRBJ1-1,TRBV30,.,TGTGCCTGGAGGGATTTCTTTCCACGGTCCTTGAACACTGAAGCTTTCTTT,CAWRDFFPRSLNTEAFF